This T cell receptor beta chain was retrieved from a study of blood T cell repertoires in COVID-19. Study overall: In each case, the material was cDNA or gDNA derived from T cells, B-cell-depleted T cells, or PBMCs.

Assay used: immunoSEQ multiplex PCR; TCRdb lists only in-frame clones, some missing. This sample has around 74,000 clones, with about 87% found just once. CDR1 and CDR2 (germline): MNHEY, SVGAGI. The J segment lost 6 bases and the V segment lost 4 bases, leaving 5 bases of the junction unmatched. This CDR3 comprises 14 residues. The receptor comes from a man aged 45-60 years with active COVID-19. Sequenced sample: peripheral blood. The chain uses TRBV6-5 and TRBJ1-5; TRBD1 agrees at 8 bases. The CDR3 DNA sequence: TGTGCCAGCAGTTCTCAGGGGGCGCGTCAGCCCCAGCATTTT. It codes for CASSSQGARQPQHF.